This T cell receptor beta chain was sequenced during a study of blood T cell repertoires in COVID-19. About the study: PBMCs, B-cell-depleted T cells, or T cells provided the cDNA or gDNA that made up the material.

Per the original data handling: For nucleated cells, counts were estimated from reference gene primer amplification. TCRdb's copy holds only in-frame clones and misses some; the assay was immunoSEQ multiplex PCR. The D gene and trimming were derived from the DNA, and the V and J assignments and clone size from that table. The data hold 50,000 or so clones, with 82% observed a single time. Patients in Seattle were enrolled during active infection, then followed longitudinally. The CDR3 consists of 13 residues. Trimming removed 4 bases from V and 2 bases from J, with 8 bases in between. Germline CDR1 reads MNHNY; CDR2 reads SVGAGI (reference sequence).

The V call is TRBV6-6, the J call TRBJ2-5, with a possible D match to TRBD2 (5 bases). This receptor was identified in a man older than 75 with COVID-19, enrolled during active disease. Sequencing was performed on peripheral blood. The CDR3 sequence is CASSFGIQETQYF. The CDR3 DNA reads as TGTGCCAGCAGTTTCGGGATACAAGAGACCCAGTACTTC.